Below are 14 T cell receptor beta chains sequenced from a single sample in a study of T cell repertoires in cytomegalovirus infection. Via MiXCR, TCRdb re-called the reads, giving one row per CDR3 protein. The table has 700,000 to 900,000 distinct CDR3 sequences, around 29% seen once. These receptors lack a known antigen. Sequenced material: cultured CD8+ T cells from PBMCs, taken from culture after CMV antigen stimulation. Receptor source: a human donor in good health (CMV status not recorded). Some clones in this sample may be carry-over from other donors' samples.

The chain uses TRBV7-9 and TRBJ2-3, with no clear D. Germline V gene data show CDR1 as SEHNR and CDR2 as FQNEAQ (reference sequence). The CDR3 is made up of 12 amino acids. V lost 8 bases to trimming and J lost 2 bases, with 8 bases between them. Here the CDR3 DNA reads TGTGCCAGCGGGGTCCACACAGATACGCAGTATTTT. Amino acid sequence: CASGVHTDTQYF.

Here the CDR3 reads CSAAGGYSSYNEQFF. For the CDR3, the DNA is TGCAGTGCAGCGGGGGGCTATAGCTCCTACAATGAGCAGTTCTTC. V is TRBV20-1 and J is TRBJ2-1; 9 bases are shared with TRBD2. V lost 6 bases, J lost 0 bases, and 6 bases stayed unmatched. The CDR3 length is 15 residues. CDR1 is DFQATT, CDR2 SNEGSKA, per germline (reference sequence).

This clonotype appeared a few times. This chain links TRBV4-1 with TRBJ2-1, with D maybe TRBD1 (6 bases). Trimming stripped 0 bases from V and 4 bases from J, with 7 bases between. CDR1 is MGHRA, CDR2 YSYEKL, per germline. This CDR3 is built from 14 residues. This chain's CDR3 is CASSQEQGYNEQFF. The CDR3 region has the DNA TGCGCCAGCAGCCAAGAACAGGGATACAATGAGCAGTTCTTC.

This clonotype was detected ten times or more. The chain joins TRBV7-2 to TRBJ2-7; TRBD2 agrees at 7 bases. CDR3 length equals 13 residues. V dropped 5 bases and J dropped 2; count of bases not matched to a gene: 3. Germline CDR1 and CDR2: SGHTA and FQGNSA. As DNA, the CDR3 is TGTGCCAGCAGCGCGGGGGAACCCTACGAGCAGTACTTC. Its translation is CASSAGEPYEQYF.

The chain recombines TRBV29-1 with TRBJ1-1; D gene unclear. Germline V gives CDR1 SQVTM, CDR2 ANQGSEA. V shed 2 bases and J shed 3 bases, with 13 bases lying between them. The CDR3 is 14 amino acids. The DNA of the CDR3 is TGCAGCGTTGAACTGGGTCGTAGGGACACTGAAGCTTTCTTT. This encodes CSVELGRRDTEAFF.

The chain has TRBV5-4 and TRBJ1-1, with a possible D match to TRBD1 (6 bases). CDR1 is SGHNT and CDR2 is YYREEE in the germline V gene (reference sequence). The V and J ends lost 6 bases and 0 bases respectively, with 15 bases between them. The CDR3 runs 15 residues. CDR3 bases: TGTGCCAGCAAAGGGGGGAAGGGAATGAACACTGAAGCTTTCTTT. This sequence encodes CASKGGKGMNTEAFF.

This rearrangement joins TRBV2 to TRBJ2-1, with D unclear. V was shortened by 10 bases and J by 0 bases, with 13 bases between the two germline ends. Per the germline V gene, CDR1 is SNHLY and CDR2 is FYNNEI. The CDR3 runs 14 residues. The CDR3 nucleotides read TGTGCCACGAACGACGGAGCCTCCTACAATGAGCAGTTCTTC. Protein: CATNDGASYNEQFF.

This rearrangement joins TRBV6-2 or TRBV6-3 to TRBJ2-7; D call uncertain. Per the germline V gene, CDR1 is MNHEY and CDR2 is SVGEGT. V was cut by 7 bases and J by 0 bases, with 16 bases left in between. CDR3 length equals 15 residues. For the CDR3, the DNA is TGTGCCAGCACCCCCAGCACAGCAGACTCCTACGAGCAGTACGTC. The encoded protein is CASTPSTADSYEQYV.

The gene calls are TRBV4-3 and TRBJ2-1; a weak D match, TRBD1 (6 bases). The CDR3 spans 15 residues. Germline CDR1 and CDR2: LGHNA and YSLEER. Trimming left V 0 bases short and J 9 bases short, with 15 bases between. CDR3 loop: CASSQEQGFVPEQFF. The CDR3 region has the DNA TGCGCCAGCAGCCAAGAACAGGGTTTTGTTCCTGAGCAGTTCTTC.

A few counts support this clonotype. CDR3 in amino acids: CASSSKQTGGNQPQHF. CDR3 DNA sequence: TGTGCCAGCAGCTCGAAACAAACAGGGGGCAATCAGCCCCAGCATTTT. This chain connects TRBV7-9 to TRBJ1-5, with 7 bases aligning to TRBD1. Trimming removed 4 bases from V and 2 bases from J; junction bases left unmatched: 8. The germline CDR1 and CDR2 sequences are SEHNR and FQNEAQ (reference sequence). The CDR3 covers 16 residues.

This clonotype came up many times. The chain joins TRBV7-8 to TRBJ2-5; 12 bases map to TRBD2. Germline loops: CDR1 SGHVS, CDR2 FQNEAQ. V dropped 4 bases and J dropped 4; count of bases not matched to a gene: 10. This CDR3 spans 17 amino acids. CDR3 in DNA: TGTGCCAGCAGCTACCGACTAGCGGGGGACTCCAGAGAGACCCAGTACTTC. Translating gives CASSYRLAGDSRETQYF.

The chain employs TRBV24-1 and TRBJ2-6; D gene ambiguous. The CDR3 loop spans 18 amino acids. The V end lost 4 bases, the J end lost 0 bases, and 15 bases lay between the germline ends. The germline CDR1 and CDR2 sequences are KGHDR and SFDVKD. CDR3 in amino acids: CATSEPAPLGSGANVLTF. CDR3 bases: TGTGCCACCAGTGAACCCGCCCCTTTGGGCTCTGGGGCCAACGTCCTGACTTTC.

This clonotype was seen a handful of times. The CDR3 region is CASSSNPQLNTEAFF. The CDR3 bases are TGCGCCAGCAGCTCCAACCCACAACTGAACACTGAAGCTTTCTTT. The chain carries TRBV5-1 and TRBJ1-1; D is undetermined. V lost 3 bases and J lost 0, with 12 bases in between. CDR3 size: 15 residues. CDR1 is SGHRS and CDR2 is YFSETQ in the germline V gene. Full variable domain (rest looked up from reference TRBV5-1 and TRBJ1-1): KAGVTQTPRYLIKTRGQQVTLSCSPISGHRSVSWYQQTPGQGLQFLFEYFSETQRNKGNFPGRFSGRQFSNSRSEMNVSTLELGDSALYLCASSSNPQLNTEAFFGQGTRLTVV.

The CDR3 is CASSQPDPSQEAFF. CDR3 bases: TGTGCCAGCAGCCAACCGGATCCCTCACAGGAGGCTTTCTTT. The rearrangement uses TRBV14 and TRBJ1-1, with a tentative D call TRBD1 (5 bases). Trimming removed 2 bases at V and 11 bases at J, with 18 bases between. In germline, CDR1 is SGHDN, CDR2 FVKESK. The length of the CDR3 is 14 residues.